These 8 T cell receptor beta chains share one sample of origin, sequenced in a study of CD8 T cells in ankylosing spondylitis (dated by TCRdb to about 2017). The receptor library was made with 5' RACE. Sequencing relied on an Illumina HiSeq 2500. Using fastp trimming at Q25 and MiXCR clonotype assembly, TCRdb reanalyzed the public sequencing data and kept in-frame beta chains. Every entry covers one CDR3 protein and lists the most common genes and DNA from its rows. Across this sample there are under 200,000 distinct CDR3 sequences, with around 9.6% seen only once. Roughly 16% of the sample is taken by the ten largest. Input material: blood, either unsorted or a sorted T cell fraction (not recorded which). The receptors were sampled from a female donor with ankylosing spondylitis or in good health (not recorded which).

V is TRBV27 and J is TRBJ2-1; D gene ambiguous. V shed 0 bases and J shed 4 bases, with 7 bases lying between them. Germline CDR1 and CDR2: MNHEY and SMNVEV (reference sequence). The CDR3 totals 14 residues. The CDR3 sequence: CASSLSWEYNEQFF. The CDR3, as DNA: TGTGCCAGCAGTTTATCGTGGGAATACAATGAGCAGTTCTTC.

The table lists this clonotype with many counts. This chain joins TRBV4-1 and TRBJ2-2; D remains unclear. Trimming removed 2 bases from V and 5 bases from J, with 9 bases in between. The CDR3 loop spans 14 amino acids. CDR1 and CDR2 (germline): MGHRA, YSYEKL. DNA for the CDR3: TGCGCCAGCAGCCAATCGGGCCCGACCGGGGAGCTGTTTTTT. This translates into CASSQSGPTGELFF.

Many counts were recorded for this clonotype. The chain links TRBV4-1 to TRBJ2-4; 10 bases match TRBD2. The trim removed 1 base at V and 6 bases at J, leaving 12 bases unmatched. Germline CDR1 and CDR2: MGHRA and YSYEKL. The CDR3 covers 18 residues. The CDR3 nucleotides read TGCGCCAGCAGCCAAGGGACGACTAGCGGGTTGGAGGGAAACATTCAGTACTTC. It yields the protein CASSQGTTSGLEGNIQYF.

This clonotype was seen at least ten times. Written as DNA, the CDR3 is TGTGCCAGCAGTTTGCCGGCTGGGGGCGGGGATGAGCAGTTCTTC. Residues: CASSLPAGGGDEQFF. The rearrangement uses TRBV12-3 or TRBV12-4 and TRBJ2-1; D possibly matches TRBD1 or TRBD2 (6 bases each). This CDR3 is built from 15 residues. The germline V and J ends were trimmed by 3 bases and 8 bases, with 17 bases remaining between them.

The chain couples TRBV7-6 to TRBJ2-3, with unresolved D. This CDR3 region has 17 residues. Trimming pared 3 bases from V and 2 bases from J, leaving 18 bases between. The germline CDR1 and CDR2 sequences are SGHVS and FNYEAQ. The CDR3 spells CASSLSSTPGLTDTQYF. In nucleotides, the CDR3 is TGTGCCAGCAGCTTGTCGTCCACCCCCGGGCTCACAGATACGCAGTATTTT.

This clonotype was counted a few times. V is TRBV11-1 and J is TRBJ2-5, with 7 bases matching TRBD1. This CDR3 contains 15 residues. Germline V gives CDR1 SGHAT, CDR2 FQDESV (reference sequence). The V segment lost 4 bases and the J segment 5 bases; nucleotides outside the gene matches: 10. The CDR3 loop reads CASSSLQGTGETQYF. The CDR3, as DNA: TGTGCCAGCAGCTCACTACAGGGGACCGGGGAGACCCAGTACTTC.

There are a few counts of this clonotype. The chain has TRBV12-3 or TRBV12-4 and TRBJ2-3; the match to TRBD2 covers 7 bases. This CDR3 spans 16 amino acids. J was trimmed by 6 bases and V by 5 bases; bases with no gene match: 14. CDR3 DNA sequence: TGTGCCAGCAGTCCCGAAGCGGGGCCGGGACCCGATACGCAGTATTTT. Amino acid sequence: CASSPEAGPGPDTQYF.

This clonotype was recorded at least ten times. The chain employs TRBV4-3 and TRBJ1-1; 7 positions agree with TRBD1. Trimming cost V 8 bases and J 3 bases; bases outside gene matches: 9. In germline, CDR1 is LGHNA, CDR2 YSLEER. The CDR3 is 14 residues long. The CDR3 DNA follows: TGCGCCAGCGCCAAGGGGGACAGCGACACTGAAGCTTTCTTT. This translates into CASAKGDSDTEAFF.